This T cell receptor beta chain stems from a study of T cells in Graves' hyperthyroidism and ophthalmopathy (dated by TCRdb to the late 2010s). Notes on the research overall: Peripheral blood was sampled at the time of initial diagnosis, prior to any treatment. To identify distinguishing TCR V-J signatures, a discovery cohort of around 100 patients was used, comprising 40 to 45 with Graves' ophthalmopathy and 57 with stable Graves' hyperthyroidism. An independent validation cohort of 18 to 20 hyperthyroidism patients and roughly 16 patients who later progressed to ophthalmopathy tested prospective prediction of ophthalmopathy. The roughly 90 discovery patients were divided at random into training and test sets in a 7:3 ratio. In six Graves' hyperthyroidism patients, the study also compared T-cell repertoires from thyroid tissue with T-cell repertoires from blood. After blood sampling, hyperthyroidism patients were treated with methimazole at a starting dose of 30 mg daily, and ophthalmopathy patients were treated with high-dose intravenous methylprednisolone. The paper describes TCR Vbeta CDR3 sequencing of 130 to 150 peripheral blood samples, made up of fewer than 50 ophthalmopathy patients, over 70 hyperthyroidism patients and about 17 progressor patients. Results the study describes overall, beyond this receptor: In validation, progression to ophthalmopathy was predicted by the model with 55% to 71% sensitivity and 72% to 85% specificity, a median of approximately 6.5 months before onset. Sample size was not statistically predetermined, and investigators were not blinded to group allocation. Ophthalmopathy was separated from stable hyperthyroidism by a 13 V-J signature model, with 85% to 90% sensitivity and roughly 81% specificity obtained in cross-validation and 80%/75% obtained in testing. Most expanded thyroid clonotypes (frequency above 0.001) were also detected in blood, a finding suggesting that blood repertoires may reflect thyroid immune responses.

The TCR beta CDR3 regions were amplified from the RNA transcripts. For the first round of RT-PCR on the TCR CDR3, the HTBI primer set was used together with the Qiagen OneStep RT-PCR kit. A second multiplex PCR round built the libraries, followed by size selection and purification. Libraries were sequenced paired-end with 100 bp reads on an Illumina HiSeq2000. From the authors' description of their analysis: SOAPnuke was used to process the raw data, throwing out any read that contained adapters or uncalled bases, had a mean Phred below 15, or lacked an exact constant-primer or identifier match. COPE v1.2.5 was used to merge high-quality paired reads, and clonotypes were defined as unique nucleotide sequences. MiTCR v1.1 was used to align clonotypes to the IMGT TRBV, TRBD and TRBJ reference segments. Analysis was restricted to V-J combinations with a frequency above 0.0001, which covered roughly 99% of repertoires. A TCS score was defined as the ratio of F50 (clonal expansion) to E x V (chaos), with BLOSUM62-based TCRdist applied between CDR3 peptides within each V-J. Welch's t-statistics and random forest reduced 500 to 550 V-J features to about 12, which were used in a naive Bayes classifier (R e1071). The public reads were run again by TCRdb, first through fastp at Q25 and then through MiXCR, and only productive beta chains were kept. CDR3 protein duplicates are merged, each entry listing the most common genes and DNA. TCRdb, not the original authors, processed these V and J calls. The sample table holds roughly 740,000 distinct CDR3 sequences, of which 15% to 20% were seen once. Jointly, the top ten make up around 7.7% of the sample.

Looking up the germline V gene yields CDR1 KGHSH and CDR2 LQKENI. At the junction V is shortened by 4 bases and J by 0 bases, with 20 bases in between. The CDR3 spans 18 residues, from the cysteine through the phenylalanine. The kept DNA is CDR3 alone, 54 bases in frame from the first base. About this clonotype: The antigen it binds to is not known. Base qualities were left out, and no much larger clone turns up one base away.

Stable Graves' hyperthyroidism was defined as the absence of progression to ophthalmopathy over 18 months of follow-up. Hyperthyroidism patients were newly diagnosed, with disease duration under 2 months, and aged 18 to 65 years. The study excluded patients with uncontrolled infections, other autoimmune diseases, pregnancy or lactation. Clinical symptoms, serum thyroxine and TRAb, thyroid ultrasound, and orbital computed tomography formed the basis for the diagnoses. PBMCs were isolated from 10 ml of fresh peripheral blood by Ficoll-Paque density gradient centrifugation. Total RNA was extracted with Trizol reagent, and quality was checked on an Agilent 2100 Bioanalyzer.

Sequencing was done on a sample of blood. The chain couples TRBV18 to TRBJ2-3; TRBD2 could be the D gene, as 6 bases match. The origin of this receptor is a man in his late teens or twenties with Graves' hyperthyroidism. The DNA is as follows: TGTGCCAGCTCACACCCCCCTGGTAGCGGAGGGAGCACAGATACGCAGTATTTT. Its coded protein is CASSHPPGSGGSTDTQYF.